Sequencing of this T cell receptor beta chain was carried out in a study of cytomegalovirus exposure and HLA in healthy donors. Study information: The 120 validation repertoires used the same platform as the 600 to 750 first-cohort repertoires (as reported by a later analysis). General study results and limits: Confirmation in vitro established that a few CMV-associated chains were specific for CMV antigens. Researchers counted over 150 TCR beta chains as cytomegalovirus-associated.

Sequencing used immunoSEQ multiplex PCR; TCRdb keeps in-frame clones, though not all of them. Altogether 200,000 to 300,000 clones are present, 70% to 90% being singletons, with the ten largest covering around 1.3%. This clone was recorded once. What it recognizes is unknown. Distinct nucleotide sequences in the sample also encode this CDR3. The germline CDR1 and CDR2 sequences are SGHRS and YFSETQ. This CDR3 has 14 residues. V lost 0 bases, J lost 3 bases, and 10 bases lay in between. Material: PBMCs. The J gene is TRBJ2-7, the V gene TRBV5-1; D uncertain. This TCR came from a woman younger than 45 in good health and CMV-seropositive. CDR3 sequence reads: CASSLAGGGYEQYF. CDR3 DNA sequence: TGCGCCAGCAGCTTGGCCGGTGGTGGCTACGAGCAGTACTTC.